A selection of T cell receptor beta chains follows, all from one sample in a study of T cells in Graves' hyperthyroidism and ophthalmopathy. TCRdb re-analysed the multiplex PCR reads in MiXCR, keeping a single row per CDR3 protein. Of 700,000 or so distinct CDR3 sequences listed, roughly 17% are singletons. Specimen: blood. These receptors all come from a man younger than 30 with Graves' hyperthyroidism. CDR3s leave out the opening cysteine and the closing phenylalanine or tryptophan.

J gene | V gene | CDR3 protein
TRBJ1-6 | TRBV4-1 | ASSRTGVSPLH
TRBJ2-7 | TRBV13 | ASSPDEGYEQY
TRBJ2-3 | TRBV12-3/TRBV12-4 | ASSSTGKNTDTQY
TRBJ2-1 | TRBV7-2 | ASSLELPSYTIYNEQF
TRBJ2-3 | TRBV5-1 | ASSSNRVSTDTQY
TRBJ2-7 | TRBV12-3/TRBV12-4 | ASSFPFTGDSTNEQY
TRBJ2-5 | TRBV28 | ASTGTGGRETQY
TRBJ1-1 | TRBV18 | ASSAYTVNTEAF
TRBJ2-5 | TRBV6-5 | ASSYFGLAGLETQY
TRBJ2-7 | TRBV5-5 | ASSLSGLTYEQY
TRBJ1-1 | TRBV28 | ASSSDTTQTEAF
TRBJ1-1 | TRBV10-3 | AISDRQGMGTEAF
TRBJ2-3 | TRBV7-8 | ASSFIGQPPGVDTQY
TRBJ2-3 | TRBV10-1 | ASSEAGSTDTQY
TRBJ2-7 | TRBV7-2 | ASSLSAGQGREQY
TRBJ1-2 | TRBV19 | ASTTRVDGYT
TRBJ2-7 | TRBV4-2 | ASSQDRRGYYEQY
TRBJ1-5 | TRBV7-8 | ASSLVLSHGSNQPQH
TRBJ2-5 | TRBV6-5 | ASSYSALGETQY
TRBJ2-2 | TRBV19 | ASSDLGQGNTGELF
TRBJ2-3 | TRBV10-3 | AISGSEGGTDTQY
TRBJ2-1 | TRBV28 | ASSPWTGNENEQF
TRBJ2-1 | TRBV29-1 | SVGGGRAGYEQF
TRBJ2-5 | TRBV10-2 | ASSRRTGTETQY
TRBJ1-4 | TRBV30 | AWSVGAGEKLF
TRBJ2-7 | TRBV10-3 | AGGGQGIGEQY
TRBJ2-7 | TRBV7-6 | ASSLGREVPYEQY
TRBJ2-3 | TRBV7-9 | ASSSQGTDTQY
TRBJ1-5 | TRBV3-1 | ASSQDTGVRNQPQH
TRBJ2-1 | TRBV20-1 | SASNGTSNEQF
TRBJ1-1 | TRBV30 | AWTAGKNTEAF
TRBJ2-5 | TRBV14 | ASSQDLAGGGAQY
TRBJ2-7 | TRBV7-2 | ASSNWAGSYEQY
TRBJ2-3 | TRBV24-1 | ATSERDRVPDTQY
TRBJ2-7 | TRBV11-1 | ASSTGGGNEQY
TRBJ1-1 | TRBV12-3/TRBV12-4 | ASSLVPPTANTEAF